This is a list of T cell receptor beta chains from one sample in a study of blood T cell repertoires in COVID-19. Here immunoSEQ multiplex PCR was the method, and the copy in TCRdb shows in-frame clones only, minus some. Of some 170,000 clones listed, 82% are singletons. Material for sequencing was peripheral blood. These TCRs come from a woman between 65 and 79 years old with acute or convalescent COVID-19. CDR3s leave out the opening cysteine and the closing phenylalanine or tryptophan. The D gene is left open where the match is weak.

v_call d_call cdr3_aa
TRBV6-5 - ASSYSGASNQPQH
TRBV4-2 TRBD2 ASSHPGGGGEQF
TRBV4-1 - ASSQPGWETSGNTIY
TRBV7-2 TRBD1 ASSSRGQALYNEQF
TRBV24-1 TRBD2 ATSDLRRGRDNEQF
TRBV12-3/TRBV12-4 TRBD1 ASSLTGDGTQY
TRBV19 - ASSIQGVYGYT
TRBV5-4 TRBD2 ASSRSSGTSGGGLADTQY
TRBV14 TRBD1 ASSHPRDRNYNEQF
TRBV6-1 - ASSDTRETQY
TRBV7-9 TRBD2 ASSGGLAALGTQY
TRBV6-5 - ASSYSSLSGNTIY
TRBV5-1 - ASSLGGAGSHQPQH
TRBV27 - ASSSSISTDYGYT
TRBV19 TRBD1 ASTIVGQGVPGANVLT
TRBV6-2/TRBV6-3 - ASSSTQGAAF
TRBV24-1 TRBD1 ATQDRGPDTQY
TRBV6-1 - ASSESRGKRYNEQF
TRBV9 TRBD2 ASSVAGSGHGDEQF
TRBV12-5 - ASGRGSSYNEQF
TRBV2 TRBD1 ASSGQGARSNQPQH
TRBV11-2 TRBD1 ASSLERQGWLF
TRBV6-2/TRBV6-3 TRBD2 ASSFLAGGWETQY
TRBV10-3 TRBD1 AISDRQTGFNSPLH
TRBV19 - ASSMAGPTDTQY
TRBV7-2 TRBD2 ASSLVLAGGQGEQF
TRBV19 TRBD1 ASSIYRGTEAF
TRBV7-9 - ASSPTVMNTEAF
TRBV10-3 - AISESSGAGNTIY
TRBV11-3 - ASSLGSGSGANVLT
TRBV30 TRBD1 AWSVTGGANTIY
TRBV2 TRBD2 ASSILAGEVEQY
TRBV28 - ASSFPGVTGELF
TRBV10-3 TRBD1 AARSGTGVHEQY
TRBV6-1 - ASSESTGPSNQPQH
TRBV28 - ASSQTEWGYT
TRBV7-2 TRBD2 ASSLGGRGETQY
TRBV7-2 - ASSLWQGNSPLH
TRBV11-2 TRBD2 ASSAAGTSGNNEQF
TRBV9 TRBD2 ASSAGLAGGNSYNEQF
TRBV3-1/TRBV3-2 - ASSQEKRDAF
TRBV10-3 TRBD1 ATAGQGVEETQY
TRBV7-9 TRBD1 ASSLTTGAGTDTQY
TRBV5-1 TRBD1 ASSLGTGGTSGNTIY
TRBV28 TRBD1 ASSLIGQGETQY
TRBV4-1 - ASSQGGRRISNEQF
TRBV5-4 TRBD1 ASSSGQRNYGYT